The present T cell receptor beta chain was sequenced within a study of response to subunit inactivated influenza vaccine. Trimming cost V 0 bases and J 2 bases, with 10 bases left between them. From germline, CDR1 is SEHNR and CDR2 FQNEAQ (reference sequence). The CDR3 length is 15 residues. TCRdb re-called the RT-PCR reads with MiXCR, one entry per CDR3 protein. The sample has 530,000 or so distinct CDR3 sequences, 14% seen once. The sequenced sample was PBMCs from blood, obtained 11 to 12 days after vaccination. The sequence was collected from a man in his fifties who received an inactivated influenza vaccine. This chain uses TRBV7-9 with TRBJ1-2; D perhaps matches TRBD1 (5 bases). The CDR3 DNA is TGTGCCAGCAGCTTAGCATCGACAGTGAACTATGGCTACACCTTC. Translated: CASSLASTVNYGYTF.